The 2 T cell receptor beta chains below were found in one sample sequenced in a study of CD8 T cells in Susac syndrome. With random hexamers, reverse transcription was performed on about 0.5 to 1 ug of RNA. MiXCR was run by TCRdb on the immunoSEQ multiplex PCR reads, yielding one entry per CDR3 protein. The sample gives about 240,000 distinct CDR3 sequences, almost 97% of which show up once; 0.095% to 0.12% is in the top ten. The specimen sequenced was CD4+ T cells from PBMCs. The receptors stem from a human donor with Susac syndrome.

Here the CDR3 DNA reads TGTGCCAGCAGCTACCTTAGCGGACAGCTTACTGGAAACACCATATATTTT. The encoded protein is CASSYLSGQLTGNTIYF. This chain joins TRBV14 and TRBJ1-3, with D possibly being TRBD1 (6 bases). Looked up from germline, CDR1 is SGHDN and CDR2 is FVKESK. CDR3 length: 17 residues. V lost 5 bases, J lost 2 bases, and 19 bases lay in between.

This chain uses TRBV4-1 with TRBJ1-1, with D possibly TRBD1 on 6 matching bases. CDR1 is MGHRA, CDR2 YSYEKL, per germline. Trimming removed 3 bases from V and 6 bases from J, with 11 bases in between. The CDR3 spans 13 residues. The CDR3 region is CASSQTGGAEAFF. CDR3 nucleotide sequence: TGCGCCAGCAGCCAGACAGGCGGGGCTGAAGCTTTCTTT.